This T cell receptor (beta chain) was profiled in a study of blood T cells in healthy people across ages. The study, taken as a whole, reports: Age advanced and TCR beta diversity per million T cells fell, roughly linearly.

Sample-barcoded 5' priming and a J-beta primer mix drove a second PCR of 7 to 11 cycles. TCRdb analysed the 5' RACE reads with MiXCR anew, one entry per CDR3 protein. This sample carries about 780,000 distinct CDR3 sequences, 46% of them seen once, and the ten largest clones take 15% to 20%. Each donor's blood draw was approximately 10 milliliters of peripheral blood. At least ten counts were recorded for this clonotype. Its specificity is unknown. The germline V and J ends were trimmed by 8 bases and 7 bases, with 18 bases remaining between them. Germline V gene data show CDR1 as SGHAT and CDR2 as FQNNGV. This CDR3 contains 14 residues.

Sequenced: blood. The TCR was taken from a man aged 80 or over in good health. The chain is built from TRBV11-2 and TRBJ1-5, with D possibly being TRBD1 (6 bases). CDR3 protein: CASGETGYGQPQHF. The DNA of the CDR3 is TGTGCCAGCGGTGAGACAGGATATGGACAGCCCCAGCATTTT.